Listed below are T cell receptor beta chains from one sample, sequenced in a study of T cell changes during pregnancy in multiple sclerosis. This table comes from immunoSEQ multiplex PCR, and its TCRdb copy is limited to in-frame clones, with some not included. This sample has around 68,000 clones, with 91% found just once. The sample in question was peripheral blood, obtained after pregnancy. These receptors were taken from a female donor in good health, enrolled as a control in a pregnancy study. The CDR3 runs from the conserved cysteine through the conserved F or W. D genes are given only for firm matches. The size entry is marked missing in some rows and otherwise reads once, few, many or a size class.

D gene	V gene	J gene	clone size	CDR3 protein	CDR3 DNA
.	TRBV29-1	TRBJ2-3	.	CSVDKRSDTQYF	TGCAGCGTTGATAAGAGGTCAGATACGCAGTATTTT
TRBD2	TRBV5-1	TRBJ2-1	.	CASSLWRGGPEQFF	TGCGCCAGCAGCTTGTGGCGGGGGGGCCCTGAGCAGTTCTTC
.	TRBV5-6	TRBJ1-2	.	CASSLLAGAVYGYTF	TGTGCCAGCAGCTTGTTGGCAGGGGCCGTATATGGCTACACCTTC
TRBD2	TRBV2	TRBJ2-1	.	CASGLAGGNEQFF	TGTGCCAGCGGACTAGCGGGGGGGAATGAGCAGTTCTTC
TRBD2	TRBV25-1	TRBJ2-3	.	CASSLAGGTDTQYF	TGTGCCAGCAGTCTAGCGGGGGGCACAGATACGCAGTATTTT
.	TRBV4-3	TRBJ2-2	.	CASSQDRRGTGELFF	TGCGCCAGCAGCCAAGATCGGCGGGGTACCGGGGAGCTGTTTTTT
TRBD1	TRBV6-1	TRBJ1-4	.	CASRADRGREKLFF	TGTGCCAGCAGGGCCGACAGGGGGCGAGAAAAACTGTTTTTT
TRBD2	TRBV6-4	TRBJ2-2	.	CASSEWLAGGPNTGELFF	TGTGCCAGCAGTGAGTGGCTAGCGGGGGGACCGAACACCGGGGAGCTGTTTTTT
.	TRBV10-3	TRBJ1-1	.	CAAAGQSRGGAFF	TGTGCCGCAGCGGGACAATCCCGTGGCGGAGCTTTCTTT
TRBD2	TRBV7-9	TRBJ2-1	.	CASSFPGLGLFF	TGTGCCAGCAGCTTCCCGGGACTAGGACTGTTCTTC
.	TRBV19	TRBJ1-2	.	CATSHYGYTF	TGTGCCACAAGCCACTATGGCTACACCTTC
.	TRBV19	TRBJ1-3	few	CASSAGRGLGSGNTIYF	TGTGCCAGTAGCGCCGGCAGGGGATTGGGCTCTGGAAACACCATATATTTT
TRBD1	TRBV30	TRBJ1-5	.	CAWSANRGSNQPQHF	TGTGCCTGGAGTGCAAACAGGGGCAGCAATCAGCCCCAGCATTTT
TRBD1	TRBV12-5	TRBJ1-2	.	CASGSRDRATF	TGTGCTAGTGGGTCTCGGGACAGGGCTACCTTC
.	TRBV5-1	TRBJ2-5	.	CASSGVIGETQYF	TGCGCCAGCAGCGGAGTTATAGGAGAGACCCAGTACTTC
.	TRBV5-6	TRBJ2-1	.	CASSFNYNEQFF	TGTGCCAGCAGCTTCAATTACAATGAGCAGTTCTTC
.	TRBV2	TRBJ1-2	.	CASSDLPDYGYTF	TGTGCCAGCAGTGATTTACCAGACTATGGCTACACCTTC
.	TRBV15	TRBJ2-3	.	CATSRGGEVVDTQYF	TGTGCCACCAGCAGAGGGGGGGAGGTAGTAGATACGCAGTATTTT
.	TRBV7-9	TRBJ1-1	.	CASSLGGGGRNTEAFF	TGTGCCAGCAGCTTAGGGGGCGGGGGGCGGAACACTGAAGCTTTCTTT
.	TRBV4-1	TRBJ1-6	once	CASSQEDNRVSTRVNSPLHF	TGCGCCAGCAGCCAAGAGGATAACAGGGTTTCAACCCGAGTTAATTCACCCCTCCACTTT
TRBD1	TRBV19	TRBJ1-1	.	CASSTIGDSEAFF	TGTGCCAGTAGTACCATAGGGGACAGTGAAGCTTTCTTT
TRBD1	TRBV10-2	TRBJ2-5	.	CASSGIHRGQETQYF	TGCGCCAGCAGTGGAATTCACAGGGGCCAAGAGACCCAGTACTTC
.	TRBV10-3	TRBJ2-7	.	CAISEIGEVPSYEQYF	TGTGCCATCAGTGAGATAGGGGAGGTACCCTCCTACGAGCAGTACTTC
TRBD1	TRBV5-1	TRBJ1-1	.	CASSLGRSRQGGTEAFF	TGCGCCAGCAGCTTGGGCCGCTCCAGACAGGGTGGCACTGAAGCTTTCTTT
.	TRBV7-9	TRBJ2-6	once	CASSTEGSGANVLTF	TGTGCCAGCAGCACCGAGGGCTCTGGGGCCAACGTCCTGACTTTC
TRBD1	TRBV30	TRBJ1-4	.	CAWSVGQAVESEKLFF	TGTGCCTGGAGTGTAGGACAGGCCGTAGAAAGCGAAAAACTGTTTTTT
.	TRBV30	TRBJ1-6	.	CAWTGQLYNSPLHF	TGTGCCTGGACTGGACAGCTCTATAATTCACCCCTCCACTTT
.	TRBV2	TRBJ1-5	.	CASTVEGLSNQPQHF	TGTGCCAGCACCGTGGAGGGGTTGAGCAATCAGCCCCAGCATTTT
TRBD2	TRBV6-4	TRBJ2-1	.	CASSLSGTSGGDEQFF	TGTGCCAGCAGTTTATCCGGGACTAGCGGGGGAGATGAGCAGTTCTTC
TRBD2	TRBV27	TRBJ2-7	once	CASRGGNYEQYF	TGTGCCAGCAGGGGGGGGAACTACGAGCAGTACTTC
TRBD1	TRBV5-1	TRBJ1-2	.	CASSLDRGGYGYTF	TGCGCCAGCAGCTTGGACAGGGGCGGCTATGGCTACACCTTC
.	TRBV6-1	TRBJ1-2	.	CASSGGGGWNYGYTF	TGTGCCAGCAGTGGTGGTGGGGGCTGGAACTATGGCTACACCTTC
TRBD2	TRBV7-9	TRBJ2-7	.	CASSLVLGTSGPYEQYF	TGTGCCAGCAGCTTAGTGCTCGGGACTAGCGGTCCCTACGAGCAGTACTTC
TRBD1	TRBV7-9	TRBJ1-4	.	CASSYGQAFPNEKLFF	TGTGCCAGCAGCTACGGACAGGCCTTCCCTAATGAAAAACTGTTTTTT
.	TRBV6-5	TRBJ2-3	.	CASSYSDWRDTQYF	TGTGCCAGCAGTTACTCGGACTGGAGAGATACGCAGTATTTT
TRBD2	TRBV9	TRBJ2-3	.	CASSTTSGVSDTQYF	TGTGCCAGCAGTACGACTAGCGGGGTGTCAGATACGCAGTATTTT
.	TRBV7-2	TRBJ1-1	once	CASSLSGRSTEAFF	TGTGCCAGCAGCTTATCCGGCAGGTCCACTGAAGCTTTCTTT
.	TRBV5-4	TRBJ1-4	.	CASSRGGLEEKLFF	TGTGCCAGCAGCCGCGGGGGGTTAGAAGAAAAACTGTTTTTT
TRBD2	TRBV2	TRBJ2-7	.	CASSREAYEQYF	TGTGCCAGCAGCCGGGAGGCCTACGAGCAGTACTTC
TRBD2	TRBV2	TRBJ2-3	.	CASSEGPGGGDTQYF	TGTGCCAGCAGTGAAGGTCCTGGGGGGGGAGATACGCAGTATTTT
TRBD1	TRBV7-2	TRBJ1-1	.	CASSLGQGSTEAFF	TGTGCCAGCAGCCTGGGACAGGGCAGTACTGAAGCTTTCTTT
.	TRBV7-9	TRBJ1-4	.	CASSGGAIKYEKLFF	TGTGCCAGCAGCGGGGGGGCCATCAAATATGAAAAACTGTTTTTT
TRBD1	TRBV11-3	TRBJ2-1	.	CASNPGQGYNEQFF	TGTGCCAGCAACCCGGGACAGGGTTACAATGAGCAGTTCTTC
.	TRBV4-3	TRBJ2-1	few	CASSQEMSEPYNEQFF	TGCGCCAGCAGCCAAGAGATGAGTGAGCCCTACAATGAGCAGTTCTTC
TRBD2	TRBV7-9	TRBJ2-5	.	CAGGGQETQYF	TGTGCCGGGGGGGGCCAAGAGACCCAGTACTTC
TRBD1	TRBV5-1	TRBJ1-5	.	CASSPAGTGNNQPQHF	TGCGCCAGCAGCCCAGCCGGGACAGGAAACAATCAGCCCCAGCATTTT
.	TRBV9	TRBJ1-1	.	CASSVILNAGGTEAFF	TGTGCCAGCAGCGTAATTCTGAACGCGGGGGGCACTGAAGCTTTCTTT
.	TRBV7-2	TRBJ1-2	.	CASSLARGANYGYTF	TGTGCCAGCAGCTTAGCGCGGGGGGCTAACTATGGCTACACCTTC
.	TRBV30	TRBJ1-3	.	CAWRAIGQLSGNTIYF	TGTGCCTGGAGAGCAATAGGACAGCTCTCTGGAAACACCATATATTTT
TRBD2	TRBV29-1	TRBJ2-1	once	CSVGLAGGQRLSYNEQFF	TGCAGCGTTGGTCTAGCGGGGGGGCAACGCCTCTCCTACAATGAGCAGTTCTTC
TRBD1	TRBV12-5	TRBJ1-1	.	CASGPGTAEAFF	TGTGCTAGTGGTCCGGGGACAGCTGAAGCTTTCTTT
.	TRBV9	TRBJ2-1	.	CASSVVSVAVYNEQFF	TGTGCCAGCAGCGTAGTCTCAGTGGCAGTATACAATGAGCAGTTCTTC
TRBD2	TRBV6-1	TRBJ2-4	.	CASSETSYIQYF	TGTGCCAGCAGTGAGACTAGCTACATTCAGTACTTC
TRBD1	TRBV28	TRBJ2-5	.	CASSPPPGDRESGEGQYF	TGTGCCAGCAGTCCCCCGCCCGGCGACAGGGAATCGGGTGAGGGCCAGTACTTC
TRBD2	TRBV5-6	TRBJ2-5	.	CASSQLAGGPKTQYF	TGTGCCAGCAGCCAACTAGCGGGGGGGCCGAAGACCCAGTACTTC